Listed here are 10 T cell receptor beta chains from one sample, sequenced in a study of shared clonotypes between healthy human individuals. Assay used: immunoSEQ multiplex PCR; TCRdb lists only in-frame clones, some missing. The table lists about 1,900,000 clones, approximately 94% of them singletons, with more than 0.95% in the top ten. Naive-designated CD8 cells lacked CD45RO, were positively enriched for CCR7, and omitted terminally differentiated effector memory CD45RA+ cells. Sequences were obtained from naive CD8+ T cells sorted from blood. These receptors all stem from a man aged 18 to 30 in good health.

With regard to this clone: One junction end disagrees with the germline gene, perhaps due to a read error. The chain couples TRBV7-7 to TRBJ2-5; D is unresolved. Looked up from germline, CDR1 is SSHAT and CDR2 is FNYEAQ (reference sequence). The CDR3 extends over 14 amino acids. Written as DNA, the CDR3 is TGTGCTAGCAGCTTAGATACAGTGGGAGAGACCCAGTACTTC. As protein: CASSLDTVGETQYF.

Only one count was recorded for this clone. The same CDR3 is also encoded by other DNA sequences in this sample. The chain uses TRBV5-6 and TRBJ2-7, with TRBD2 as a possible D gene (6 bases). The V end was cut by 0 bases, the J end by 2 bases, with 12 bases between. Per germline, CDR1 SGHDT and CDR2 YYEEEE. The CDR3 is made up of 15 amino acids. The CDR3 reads CASSLAGGRAYEQYF. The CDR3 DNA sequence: TGTGCCAGCAGCTTGGCCGGGGGTAGGGCCTACGAGCAGTACTTC.

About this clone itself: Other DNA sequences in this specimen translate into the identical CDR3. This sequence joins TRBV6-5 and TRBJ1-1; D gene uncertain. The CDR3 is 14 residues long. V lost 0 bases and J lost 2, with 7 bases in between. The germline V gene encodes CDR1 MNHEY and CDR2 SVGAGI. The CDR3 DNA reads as TGTGCCAGCAGTTACTCGGGTCGTAACACTGAAGCTTTCTTT. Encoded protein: CASSYSGRNTEAFF.

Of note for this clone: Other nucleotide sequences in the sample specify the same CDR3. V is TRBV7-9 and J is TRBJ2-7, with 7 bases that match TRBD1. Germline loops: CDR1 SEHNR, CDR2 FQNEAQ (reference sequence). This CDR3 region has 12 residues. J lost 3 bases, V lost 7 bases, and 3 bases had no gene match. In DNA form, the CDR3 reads TGTGCCAGCAACCCAGGGGGCTACGAGCAGTACTTC. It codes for CASNPGGYEQYF.

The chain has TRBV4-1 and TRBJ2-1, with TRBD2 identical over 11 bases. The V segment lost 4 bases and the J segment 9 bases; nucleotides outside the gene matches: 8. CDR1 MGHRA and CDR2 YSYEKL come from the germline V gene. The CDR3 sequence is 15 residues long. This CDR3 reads CASSPTSGVVGEQFF. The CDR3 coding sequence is TGCGCCAGCAGCCCGACTAGCGGGGTAGTTGGTGAGCAGTTCTTC.

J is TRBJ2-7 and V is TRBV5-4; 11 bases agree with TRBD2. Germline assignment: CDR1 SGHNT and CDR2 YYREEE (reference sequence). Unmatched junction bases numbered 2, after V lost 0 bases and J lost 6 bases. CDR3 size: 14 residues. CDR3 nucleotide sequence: TGTGCCAGCAGCTTGGGAACTAGCGGGAGCGAGCAGTACTTC. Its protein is CASSLGTSGSEQYF.

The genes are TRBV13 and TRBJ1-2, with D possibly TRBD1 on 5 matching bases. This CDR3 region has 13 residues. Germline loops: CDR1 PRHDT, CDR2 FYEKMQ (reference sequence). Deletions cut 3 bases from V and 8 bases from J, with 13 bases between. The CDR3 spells CASSFYAGSGYTF. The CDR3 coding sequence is TGTGCCAGCAGCTTTTACGCAGGGAGCGGCTACACCTTC.

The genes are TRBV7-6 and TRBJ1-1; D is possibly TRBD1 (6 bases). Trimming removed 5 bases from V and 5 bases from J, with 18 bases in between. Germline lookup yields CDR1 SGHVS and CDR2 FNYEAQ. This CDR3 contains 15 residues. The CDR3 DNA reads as TGTGCCAGCAGCCCAACAACGGGGGCGGGTACTGAAGCTTTCTTT. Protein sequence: CASSPTTGAGTEAFF.

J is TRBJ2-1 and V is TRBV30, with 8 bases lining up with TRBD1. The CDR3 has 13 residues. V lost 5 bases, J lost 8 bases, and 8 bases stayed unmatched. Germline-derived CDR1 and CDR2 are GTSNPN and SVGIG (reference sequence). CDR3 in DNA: TGTGCCTGGCAAGGAGGACAGGGCTATGAGCAGTTCTTC. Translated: CAWQGGQGYEQFF.

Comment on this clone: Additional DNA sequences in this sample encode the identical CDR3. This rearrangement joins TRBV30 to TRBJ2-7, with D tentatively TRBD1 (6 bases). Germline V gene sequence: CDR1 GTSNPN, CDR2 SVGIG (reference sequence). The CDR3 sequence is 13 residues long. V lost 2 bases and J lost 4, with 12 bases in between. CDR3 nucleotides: TGTGCCTGGAGTTCTGGGGGCGGTTACGAGCAGTACTTC. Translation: CAWSSGGGYEQYF.